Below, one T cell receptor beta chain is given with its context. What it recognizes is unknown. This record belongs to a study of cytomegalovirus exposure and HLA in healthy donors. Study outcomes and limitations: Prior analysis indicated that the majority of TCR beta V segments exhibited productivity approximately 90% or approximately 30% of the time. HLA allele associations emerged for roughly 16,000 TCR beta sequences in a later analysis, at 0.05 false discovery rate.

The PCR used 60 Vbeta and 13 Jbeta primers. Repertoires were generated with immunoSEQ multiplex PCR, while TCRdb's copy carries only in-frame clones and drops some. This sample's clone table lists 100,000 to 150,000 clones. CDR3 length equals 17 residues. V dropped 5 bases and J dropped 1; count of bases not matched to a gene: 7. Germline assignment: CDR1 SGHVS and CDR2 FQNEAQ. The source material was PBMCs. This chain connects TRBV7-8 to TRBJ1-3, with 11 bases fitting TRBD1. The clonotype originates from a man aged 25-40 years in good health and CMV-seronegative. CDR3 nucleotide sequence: TGTGCCAGCAGCCTCCGGGACAGGGGGTTATCTGGAAACACCATATATTTT. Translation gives CASSLRDRGLSGNTIYF.